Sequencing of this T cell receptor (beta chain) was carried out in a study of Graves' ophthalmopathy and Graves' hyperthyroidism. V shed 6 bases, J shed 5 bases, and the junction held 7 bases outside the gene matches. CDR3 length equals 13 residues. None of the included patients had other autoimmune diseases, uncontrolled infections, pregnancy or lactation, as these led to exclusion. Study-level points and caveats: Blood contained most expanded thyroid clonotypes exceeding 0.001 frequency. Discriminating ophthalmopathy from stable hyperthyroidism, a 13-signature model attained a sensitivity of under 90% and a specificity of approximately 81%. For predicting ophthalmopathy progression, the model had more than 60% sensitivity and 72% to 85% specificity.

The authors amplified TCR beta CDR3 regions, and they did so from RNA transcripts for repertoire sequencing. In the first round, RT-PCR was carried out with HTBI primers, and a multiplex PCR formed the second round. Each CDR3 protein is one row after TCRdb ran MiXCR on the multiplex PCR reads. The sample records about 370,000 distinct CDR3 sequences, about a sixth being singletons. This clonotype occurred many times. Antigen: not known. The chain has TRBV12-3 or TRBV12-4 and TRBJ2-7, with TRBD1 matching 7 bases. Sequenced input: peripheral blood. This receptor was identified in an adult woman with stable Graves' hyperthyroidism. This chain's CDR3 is CASSANRGHEQYF. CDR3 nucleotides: TGTGCCAGCAGCGCAAACAGGGGCCACGAGCAGTACTTC.